This TCR beta chain comes out of a study of T cells in tuberculosis. On the study more broadly: T cells were selected with CD1B tetramers loaded with glucose monomycolate.

Thawed, overnight-rested PBMC were stained with GMM-loaded CD1B tetramer, viability dye and anti-CD3, then sorted. The CD1B tetramers carried C32 glucose monomycolate purified from Rhodococcus equi. Clones were sequenced by immunoSEQ multiplex PCR, and TCRdb holds only the in-frame ones, with some missing. The sample shows roughly 92,000 clones, more than 75% of them seen only once. The sequenced sample consisted of CD1b-GMM tetramer-negative cells sorted from PBMCs. This receptor was taken from an adult woman with latent tuberculosis.

The CDR3 region is CASSLYTPRQSQETQYF. The CDR3 nucleotides read TGTGCCAGCAGTTTATACACCCCCCGACAGTCCCAAGAGACCCAGTACTTC. The chain couples TRBV27 to TRBJ2-5, with D tentatively TRBD1 (5 bases). Trimming removed 1 base at V and 1 base at J, with 16 bases between. This CDR3 spans 17 amino acids. Per the germline V gene, CDR1 is MNHEY and CDR2 is SMNVEV (reference sequence).